The TCR beta chain under discussion was sequenced for a study of shared clonotypes between healthy human individuals. This clone was seen only once. The junction had 15 bases not matched to a gene; V was cut back by 3 bases and J by 5 bases. The CDR3 has 17 amino acids. The germline CDR1 and CDR2 sequences are KGHSH and LQKENI. A deep-level run was used for the assay. Assay: immunoSEQ multiplex PCR; the TCRdb copy retains only in-frame clones and omits some. Of some 1.4 million clones detected, 96% appear once; the ten largest clones hold more than 0.9%. The rearrangement uses TRBV18 and TRBJ2-7; the match to TRBD2 covers 8 bases. Sequenced material: naive CD4+ T cells sorted from blood. Subset defined: CD45RA+ positively selected. The TCR sequence derives from a man aged 25-45 years in good health. The CDR3 DNA sequence: TGTGCCAGCTCACCTTCTAGAGGAGCGGGAGACATTCACGAGCAGTACTTC. It codes for CASSPSRGAGDIHEQYF.